This T cell receptor beta chain was recorded in a study of blood T cell repertoires in COVID-19. As originally analysed: Quantification of nucleated cells was approximated via reference gene primer amplification. Measured with immunoSEQ multiplex PCR; TCRdb has only the in-frame clones, and not every one. V, J and clone size were drawn from that table, and D and trimming were deduced from the DNA. The sample lists 200,000 to 250,000 clones, about 90% occurring once. The CDR3 length is 15 residues. Per the germline V gene, CDR1 is MNHNY and CDR2 is SVGAGI (reference sequence). V shed 2 bases and J 7 bases; nucleotides not matched to a gene: 6.

The sequence came from a man younger than 40 with acute or convalescent COVID-19. What was sequenced was peripheral blood. The chain is built from TRBV6-6 and TRBJ1-5; 9 bases align to TRBD1. The CDR3 sequence is CASSYAGQGGQPQHF. In DNA, the CDR3 is TGTGCCAGCAGTTACGCGGGACAGGGCGGACAGCCCCAGCATTTT.